This TCR beta chain is drawn from a study of immune characterization of retroperitoneal liposarcoma. CDR1 is MNHEY, CDR2 SVGEGT, per germline. The V segment lost 4 bases and the J segment 11 bases; nucleotides outside the gene matches: 13. This CDR3 has 15 residues. TCRdb redid the calling of the PCR reads with MiXCR, one entry per CDR3 protein. The sample holds more than 15,000 distinct CDR3 sequences; 35% to 40% are singletons and the top ten take 6.5% to 9%. Sequenced sample: blood. This chain uses TRBV6-2 or TRBV6-3 with TRBJ2-5; 10 bases match TRBD2. The TCR originated in a male donor with retroperitoneal liposarcoma. Written as DNA, the CDR3 is TGTGCCAGCAGTTTTGGACTAGCGGCAGGAGATGAGCAGTACTTC. Translated, it gives CASSFGLAAGDEQYF.